One and the same sample provided the 28 T cell receptor beta chains below, sequenced in a study of blood T cell repertoires in COVID-19 (TCRdb year 2020). The library was made by the immunoSEQ multiplex PCR assay. Entries here come from immuneACCESS through TCRdb and include only in-frame sequences with V and J called. Some clones fail to appear in such tables; in the studies checked, an unresolved V gene covers under half of the shortfall, and the cause of the remainder is unknown. The sample table holds approximately 94,000 clones, of which approximately 86% were seen once. The ten largest clones take up 7% to 8.5% of the sample. The sample consisted of peripheral blood. The receptor set was obtained from a woman aged 65 to 85 with acute or convalescent COVID-19.

This sequence joins TRBV9 and TRBJ1-2, with a tentative D call TRBD1 (5 bases). Deletions cut 0 bases from V and 3 bases from J, with 12 bases between. Looked up from germline, CDR1 is SGDLS and CDR2 is YYNGEE. The length of the CDR3 is 15 residues. The CDR3, as DNA: TGTGCCAGCAGCGTAGGTCCGGGGGTCGACTATGGCTACACCTTC. It encodes CASSVGPGVDYGYTF.

The chain uses TRBV11-2 and TRBJ2-2, with a weak D call TRBD2 (5 bases). Germline assignment: CDR1 SGHAT and CDR2 FQNNGV. V dropped 5 bases and J dropped 2 bases, with 12 bases sitting between them. CDR3 length equals 15 residues. The CDR3 region is CASSADRLNTGELFF. DNA of the CDR3: TGTGCCAGCAGCGCAGACCGACTAAACACCGGGGAGCTGTTTTTT. Based on the CDR3 plus reference TRBV11-2 and TRBJ2-2, the full variable domain is EAGVAQSPRYKIIEKRQSVAFWCNPISGHATLYWYQQILGQGPKLLIQFQNNGVVDDSQLPKDRFSAERLKGVDSTLKIQPAKLEDSAVYLCASSADRLNTGELFFGEGSRLTVL.

The V call is TRBV5-6, the J call TRBJ2-2; D remains unclear. Germline CDR1 is SGHDT and CDR2 is YYEEEE. Trimming took 4 bases from V and 8 from J, leaving 6 bases between them. The CDR3 length is 11 residues. DNA of the CDR3: TGTGCCAGCAGCCACGAGGGGGAGCTGTTTTTT. This gives the protein CASSHEGELFF. Based on the CDR3 plus reference TRBV5-6 and TRBJ2-2, the full variable domain is DAGVTQSPTHLIKTRGQQVTLRCSPKSGHDTVSWYQQALGQGPQFIFQYYEEEERQRGNFPDRFSGHQFPNYSSELNVNALLLGDSALYLCASSHEGELFFGEGSRLTVL.

The V call is TRBV28, the J call TRBJ1-4; 11 bases map to TRBD1. Trimming removed 3 bases from V and 11 bases from J; junction bases left unmatched: 8. The CDR3 runs 15 residues. Germline lookup yields CDR1 MDHEN and CDR2 SYDVKM. The chain's CDR3 is CASSLVAGQGGKLFF. CDR3 DNA sequence: TGTGCCAGCAGTTTGGTCGCGGGACAGGGGGGGAAACTGTTTTTT.

This sequence joins TRBV5-8 and TRBJ1-6; 7 nucleotides agree with TRBD1. The ends lost 5 bases at V and 0 bases at J; junction bases unmatched: 5. Per the germline V gene, CDR1 is SGHTS and CDR2 is YDEGEE. The CDR3 is made up of 16 amino acids. CDR3 nucleotide sequence: TGTGCCAGCAGGAACCGGGACAGCTCCTATAATTCACCCCTCCACTTT. The encoded protein is CASRNRDSSYNSPLHF.

The genes are TRBV10-3 and TRBJ1-3; 9 nucleotides agree with TRBD1. After removal of 6 bases from V and 4 bases from J, the junction contained 7 bases not matched to a gene. The CDR3 consists of 15 residues. CDR1 and CDR2 (germline): ENHRY, SYGVKD. CDR3 DNA sequence: TGTGCCATCAGACCGGGACAGGGTGTAGGAAACACCATATATTTT. Translation gives CAIRPGQGVGNTIYF.

The chain uses TRBV7-3 and TRBJ1-3; possible D gene TRBD1, 6 bases. Trimming removed 5 bases from V and 2 bases from J, with 13 bases in between. This CDR3 is 15 amino acids long. Germline V gene data show CDR1 as SGHTA and CDR2 as FQGTGA. CDR3 nucleotide sequence: TGTGCCAGCAGCCCAACAGGGTTACCTGGAAACACCATATATTTT. It is translated as CASSPTGLPGNTIYF.

The gene calls are TRBV2 and TRBJ2-5, with D perhaps matching TRBD1 (5 bases). Germline V CDR1 and CDR2: SNHLY, FYNNEI. CDR3 length: 14 residues. Trimming left V 6 bases short and J 0 bases short, with 11 bases between. The CDR3 nucleotides read TGTGCCAGCAGGGAGACAGTTAACCAAGAGACCCAGTACTTC. Translation gives CASRETVNQETQYF.

The gene calls are TRBV5-1 and TRBJ2-7, with 8 positions matching TRBD2. V trimming: 2 bases; J trimming: 2 bases; junction bases outside the gene matches: 3. Germline assignment: CDR1 SGHRS and CDR2 YFSETQ. CDR3 length: 14 residues. This CDR3 reads CASSLAGDPYEQYF. CDR3 DNA sequence: TGCGCCAGCAGCTTAGCGGGGGACCCCTACGAGCAGTACTTC.

The V and J genes are TRBV28 and TRBJ1-2; D possibly corresponds to TRBD1 (5 bases). The V and J ends lost 2 bases and 8 bases respectively, with 18 bases between them. Germline CDR1 MDHEN, CDR2 SYDVKM. CDR3 size: 15 residues. CDR3 loop: CASSLRAGRGSGYTF. In nucleotides, the CDR3 is TGTGCCAGCAGTTTAAGGGCGGGACGGGGCTCGGGCTACACCTTC.

In DNA form, the CDR3 reads TGTGCCAGCAGGACAGGGCAGGTGTTAGCCAAAAACATTCAGTACTTC. Residues: CASRTGQVLAKNIQYF. This sequence joins TRBV28 and TRBJ2-4, with 7 bases fitting TRBD1. The ends lost 6 bases at V and 0 bases at J; junction bases unmatched: 8. Germline CDR1 reads MDHEN; CDR2 reads SYDVKM. The CDR3 covers 16 residues.

The chain is built from TRBV6-5 and TRBJ2-5; the match to TRBD2 covers 10 bases. Trimming cost V 7 bases and J 4 bases; bases outside gene matches: 6. The length of the CDR3 is 14 residues. Germline V lookup: CDR1 MNHEY, CDR2 SVGAGI. The CDR3, as DNA: TGTGCCAGCAATCTAGCGGGGGCAACAGAGACCCAGTACTTC. Encoded protein: CASNLAGATETQYF.

The V call is TRBV5-1, the J call TRBJ2-5; D gene unclear. Germline CDR1 SGHRS, CDR2 YFSETQ. With 5 bases removed from V and 2 bases from J, the gap between germline ends came to 13 bases. The CDR3 is 14 residues long. As DNA, the CDR3 is TGCGCCAGCAGTATAACTGACGGGCAAGAGACCCAGTACTTC. Its translation is CASSITDGQETQYF.

This chain joins TRBV19 and TRBJ1-5, with a possible D match to TRBD1 (6 bases). The V gene's germline CDR1 is LNHDA and CDR2 SQIVND (reference sequence). CDR3 length: 15 residues. The V end lost 7 bases, the J end lost 4 bases, and 17 bases lay between the germline ends. The CDR3 bases are TGTGCCAGTACCATATTCTCTGGACAGAATCAGCCCCAGCATTTT. Amino acid sequence: CASTIFSGQNQPQHF.

CDR3 residues: CASSLGGAGGLTDTQYF. Written as DNA, the CDR3 is TGTGCCAGCAGCTTGGGGGGGGCGGGAGGTTTAACAGATACGCAGTATTTT. The V and J genes are TRBV5-4 and TRBJ2-3, with 8 nucleotides matching TRBD2. Looked up from germline, CDR1 is SGHNT and CDR2 is YYREEE (reference sequence). The junction had 9 bases not matched to a gene; V was cut back by 0 bases and J by 3 bases. The length of the CDR3 is 17 residues.

This sequence joins TRBV10-2 and TRBJ2-3, with D unresolved. V was shortened by 0 bases and J by 0 bases, with 13 bases between the two germline ends. Germline assignment: CDR1 WSHSY and CDR2 SAAADI. This CDR3 comprises 17 residues. The CDR3 is CASSESVVLASTDTQYF. The CDR3 nucleotides are TGCGCCAGCAGTGAGTCTGTTGTTCTCGCGAGCACAGATACGCAGTATTTT.

The rearrangement links TRBV19 to TRBJ2-7, with TRBD2 identical over 8 bases. Germline V gives CDR1 LNHDA, CDR2 SQIVND (reference sequence). V dropped 6 bases and J dropped 2; count of bases not matched to a gene: 6. There are 14 residues in the CDR3. This CDR3 reads CASRSSRGAYEQYF. CDR3 coding DNA: TGTGCCAGTAGATCGTCGCGGGGGGCCTACGAGCAGTACTTC.

V usage is TRBV7-3 and J usage is TRBJ2-1; 7 bases line up with TRBD2. In germline, CDR1 is SGHTA, CDR2 FQGTGA. The V and J ends lost 6 bases and 5 bases, in that order; junction bases with no gene match: 13. The CDR3 consists of 16 residues. CDR3 amino acids: CASSPLGGAYDNEQFF. CDR3 nucleotides: TGTGCCAGCAGTCCCTTGGGAGGGGCCTACGACAATGAGCAGTTCTTC.

This clone was seen a few times. The gene calls are TRBV4-1 and TRBJ1-5; TRBD1 aligns across 10 bases. The V and J ends lost 0 bases and 0 bases, in that order; junction bases with no gene match: 5. Germline loops: CDR1 MGHRA, CDR2 YSYEKL. This CDR3 has 18 residues. CDR3 nucleotides: TGCGCCAGCAGCCAAGACCCGGGACAGGGGAGTAGCAATCAGCCCCAGCATTTT. Translation: CASSQDPGQGSSNQPQHF.

The chain combines TRBV28 with TRBJ2-3; 7 bases line up with TRBD1. Germline V gives CDR1 MDHEN, CDR2 SYDVKM. The CDR3 sequence is 15 residues long. Trimming took 0 bases from V and 0 from J; bases not matched to a gene: 0. The CDR3: CASSLWDRSTDTQYF. The CDR3 DNA sequence: TGTGCCAGCAGTTTATGGGACAGGAGCACAGATACGCAGTATTTT. Supplemented by reference TRBV28 and TRBJ2-3, the full variable domain reads DVKVTQSSRYLVKRTGEKVFLECVQDMDHENMFWYRQDPGLGLRLIYFSYDVKMKEKGDIPEGYSVSREKKERFSLILESASTNQTSMYLCASSLWDRSTDTQYFGPGTRLTVL.

V and J are TRBV12-2 and TRBJ1-5; the DNA was not compared with TRBD1, the D call given in the table. TRBV12-2 is labeled a pseudogene. This CDR3 comprises 17 residues. CDR3 nucleotide sequence: TGTGCAAGTCGCAGAGGACAGTCTACCCCCCACAATCAGCCCCAGCATTTT. This sequence encodes CASRRGQSTPHNQPQHF.

This chain joins TRBV18 and TRBJ2-5; maybe TRBD1 (6 bases). CDR3 size: 12 residues. V was cut by 6 bases and J by 5 bases, with 10 bases left in between. Germline V gene sequence: CDR1 KGHSH, CDR2 LQKENI. The CDR3 bases are TGTGCCAGCTCGACCACAGGGGAGACCCAGTACTTC. This translates into CASSTTGETQYF.

The gene calls are TRBV18 and TRBJ2-3; tentatively, D is TRBD2 (6 bases). CDR1 is KGHSH, CDR2 LQKENI, per germline. The CDR3 is made up of 15 amino acids. V was shortened by 0 bases and J by 0 bases, with 7 bases between the two germline ends. This CDR3 reads CASSPPSGSTDTQYF. For the CDR3, the DNA is TGTGCCAGCTCACCACCTAGCGGAAGCACAGATACGCAGTATTTT. Together with reference TRBV18 and TRBJ2-3, the CDR3 gives the full variable domain: NAGVMQNPRHLVRRRGQEARLRCSPMKGHSHVYWYRQLPEEGLKFMVYLQKENIIDESGMPKERFSAEFPKEGPSILRIQQVVRGDSAAYFCASSPPSGSTDTQYFGPGTRLTVL.

A single count supports this clone. V gene TRBV7-9 combines with J gene TRBJ1-3, with TRBD1 matching over 8 bases. The V and J ends lost 0 bases and 2 bases, in that order; junction bases with no gene match: 12. The CDR3 is 19 amino acids. The V gene's germline CDR1 is SEHNR and CDR2 FQNEAQ (reference sequence). The CDR3 sequence is CASSLAQGAWRPPGNTIYF. CDR3 bases: TGTGCCAGCAGCTTAGCGCAGGGGGCGTGGCGCCCCCCTGGAAACACCATATATTTT.

This clone has a single count. The rearrangement joins TRBV24-1 to TRBJ2-5; 9 positions agree with TRBD2. Germline V lookup: CDR1 KGHDR, CDR2 SFDVKD. This CDR3 has 14 residues. Germline trimming cut 8 bases from V and 0 bases from J; bases unmatched to any gene: 3. CDR3 sequence: CATTQRGDQETQYF. DNA for the CDR3: TGTGCCACCACCCAGCGGGGGGACCAAGAGACCCAGTACTTC.

The CDR3 loop reads CASSNPQGGWETQYF. DNA for the CDR3: TGCGCCAGCAGCAATCCACAGGGGGGATGGGAGACCCAGTACTTC. V and J are TRBV5-1 and TRBJ2-5; 8 bases are shared with TRBD1. The CDR3 runs to 15 residues. CDR1 and CDR2 (germline): SGHRS, YFSETQ. V trimming: 4 bases; J trimming: 5 bases; junction bases outside the gene matches: 10.

The V and J genes are TRBV18 and TRBJ2-5; perhaps TRBD1 as D (5 bases). Germline CDR1 KGHSH, CDR2 LQKENI. V lost 4 bases and J 7 bases, leaving 16 bases between the germline ends. There are 14 residues in the CDR3. The CDR3 reads CASSQGQSPSTQYF. In DNA, the CDR3 is TGTGCCAGCTCACAGGGGCAGTCTCCCTCGACCCAGTACTTC.

This clone was found once. The chain has TRBV29-1 and TRBJ1-1; 8 nucleotides match TRBD1. The CDR3 sequence is 16 residues long. The germline V gene encodes CDR1 SQVTM and CDR2 ANQGSEA. V gave up 1 base and J gave up 0 bases; unmatched junction bases: 7. The CDR3 reads CSVEAQRTGMNTEAFF. The CDR3 region has the DNA TGCAGCGTTGAAGCCCAGAGGACAGGGATGAACACTGAAGCTTTCTTT.